Below are 3 T cell receptor beta chains sequenced from a single sample in a study of brain T cells in children with intractable seizures. Sequenced by immunoSEQ multiplex PCR; TCRdb stores in-frame clones only, minus some. Here the sample spans about 110,000 clones, 94% being singletons. Here the sequenced sample was peripheral blood, taken at surgery. The receptors stem from a boy in the first two years of life with hemimegalencephaly and intractable seizures.

J is TRBJ2-5 and V is TRBV7-3; 9 nucleotides line up with TRBD2. CDR1 and CDR2 (germline): SGHTA, FQGTGA. The V gene end was trimmed by 2 bases and the J gene end by 0 bases; junction bases not matched to a gene: 1. The CDR3 totals 15 residues. The CDR3 region is CASSLLAGDQETQYF. The CDR3 nucleotides read TGTGCCAGCAGCTTATTAGCGGGGGACCAAGAGACCCAGTACTTC.

The chain carries TRBV4-1 and TRBJ2-7; D is ambiguous. Germline V gene sequence: CDR1 MGHRA, CDR2 YSYEKL. Trimming took 1 base from V and 0 from J, leaving 4 bases between them. The CDR3 is 13 amino acids. The CDR3 DNA sequence: TGCGCCAGCAGCCAAGTCAGCTCCTACGAGCAGTACTTC. Its translation is CASSQVSSYEQYF.

CDR3 bases: TGTGCCAGCAGCCCTCCCCCCCTCCGCTCCTACAATGAGCAGTTCTTC. It encodes CASSPPPLRSYNEQFF. This sequence joins TRBV7-9 and TRBJ2-1; D ambiguous. Trimming shortened V by 5 bases and J by 0 bases, and 14 bases separated the two germline ends. The CDR3 consists of 16 residues. Looked up from germline, CDR1 is SEHNR and CDR2 is FQNEAQ (reference sequence).